This TCR beta chain was identified in a study of blood T cell repertoires in COVID-19. Study information: Samples representing acute and convalescent COVID-19 were sourced from the United States, Italy and Spain. PBMCs, B-cell-depleted T cells, or T cells provided the cDNA or gDNA that made up the material.

The CDR3 is 16 residues long. Germline CDR1 reads SGHTA; CDR2 reads FQGNSA. Losses at the gene ends were 3 bases for V and 6 bases for J; bases not matched to a gene: 4. Here immunoSEQ multiplex PCR was the method, and the copy in TCRdb shows in-frame clones only, minus some. This table has 25,000 to 30,000 clones, about 90% appearing once. This clone was found once. Sequenced material: peripheral blood. The chain joins TRBV7-2 to TRBJ2-2; TRBD2 matches 13 bases. The sequence was obtained from a human donor in a cohort sampled during active COVID-19. CDR3: CASSFRLAGGSGELFF. CDR3 DNA sequence: TGTGCCAGCAGCTTTAGACTAGCGGGAGGTTCCGGGGAGCTGTTTTTT.